The clone carrying this T cell receptor beta chain was seen ten or more times. Its antigen is still unknown. This sample was included in a study of T-cell reconstitution after alpha-beta-depleted transplantation in children. Study-level findings and limits: Some patients' high day-60 TCRbeta diversity was traced to surviving recipient T cells and thymic progenitors.

Preparing the TCRbeta library involved the use of unique molecular identifiers. TCRdb reanalysed the PCR reads using MiXCR and keeps one entry per CDR3 protein. The table has more than 500,000 distinct CDR3 sequences, roughly an eighth seen once. The CDR3 is made up of 14 amino acids. V lost 3 bases and J lost 2; bases outside the gene matches: 4. Per the germline V gene, CDR1 is SGHTA and CDR2 is FQGNSA. The sample here was PBMCs, mostly from graft donor cells, taken 180 days after TCRalphabeta/CD19-depleted stem cell transplant. The clonotype was recovered from a female patient between 2 and 15 years old who had a stem cell transplant for aplastic anemia, so the T cells may come from the graft donor. J is TRBJ2-7 and V is TRBV7-2, with TRBD1 matching over 7 bases. The CDR3 spells CASSFYRGTYEQYF. In DNA, the CDR3 is TGTGCCAGCAGCTTCTACAGGGGTACCTACGAGCAGTACTTC.